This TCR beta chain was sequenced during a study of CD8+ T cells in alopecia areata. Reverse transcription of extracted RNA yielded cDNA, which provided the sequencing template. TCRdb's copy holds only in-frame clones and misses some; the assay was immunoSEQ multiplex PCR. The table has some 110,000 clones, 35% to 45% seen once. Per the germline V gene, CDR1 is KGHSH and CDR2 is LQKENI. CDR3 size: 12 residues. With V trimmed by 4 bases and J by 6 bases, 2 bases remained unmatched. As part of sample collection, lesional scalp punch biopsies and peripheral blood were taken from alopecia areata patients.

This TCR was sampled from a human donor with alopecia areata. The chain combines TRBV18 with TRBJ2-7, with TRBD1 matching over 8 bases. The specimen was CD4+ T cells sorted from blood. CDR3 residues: CASSRGQGEQYF. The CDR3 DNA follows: TGTGCCAGCTCACGCGGACAGGGCGAGCAGTACTTC.